This TCR beta chain originates from a study of T-cell reconstitution after alpha-beta-depleted transplantation in children. CDR1 and CDR2 (germline): MNHEY, SMNVEV (reference sequence). Between the trimmed V and J ends, which lost 0 bases and 7 bases, there was a span of 13 bases. There are 16 residues in the CDR3. This clonotype was seen many times. Unique molecular identifiers were used in preparing the TCRbeta library. TCRdb passed the PCR reads through MiXCR, listing each CDR3 protein once. The sample lists more than 400,000 distinct CDR3 sequences, 43% seen once, with 27% in the top ten. This sequence joins TRBV27 and TRBJ1-6, with TRBD1 as a possible D gene (5 bases). The sequences come from PBMCs, collected before TCRalphabeta/CD19-depleted stem cell transplant. The clonotype comes from a girl aged 2-15 years with aplastic anemia, due to receive a stem cell transplant. In DNA form, the CDR3 reads TGTGCCAGCAGTTTATCCGGCTCAGGGTGGAATTCACCCCTCCACTTT. Protein product: CASSLSGSGWNSPLHF.